Following are 9 T cell receptor beta chains from one sample sequenced in a study of CD8 T cells in ankylosing spondylitis. One entry per CDR3 protein, called by TCRdb with MiXCR from the 5' RACE reads. The table shows tens of thousands of distinct CDR3 sequences, with roughly 8.8% occurring only once. Whole-study results and caveats: For ankylosing spondylitis blood, a TCR beta motif of under ten highly homologous variants appeared characteristic.

Antigens of these TCRs are unknown. The source material was blood, either unsorted or a sorted T cell fraction (not recorded which). These receptors all come from a male donor with ankylosing spondylitis.

This clonotype was seen more than once but under ten times. The V call is TRBV7-2, the J call TRBJ2-5, with a possible D match to TRBD2 (6 bases). V was shortened by 2 bases and J by 5 bases, with 9 bases between the two germline ends. Germline V CDR1 and CDR2: SGHTA, FQGNSA. The CDR3 contains 13 residues. The CDR3 DNA reads TGTGCCAGCAGCTTAACTAGCAGGGAGACCCAGTACTTC. It is translated as CASSLTSRETQYF.

The rearrangement joins TRBV15 to TRBJ2-2; D is unclear. This CDR3 has 16 amino acids. CDR1 and CDR2 from the germline V gene are LNHNV and YYDKDF (reference sequence). V lost 1 base and J 4 bases, leaving 13 bases between the germline ends. The CDR3 here is CATSRGSTISTGELFF. The DNA of the CDR3 is TGTGCCACCAGCAGAGGCAGCACTATTTCCACCGGGGAGCTGTTTTTT.

This clonotype was seen repeatedly, ten times or more. V gene TRBV29-1 combines with J gene TRBJ2-2; 7 bases are a match to TRBD1. The germline gives CDR1 SQVTM, CDR2 ANQGSEA. The CDR3 is 14 amino acids. J lost 6 bases, V lost 7 bases, and 11 bases had no gene match. CDR3 loop: CSAYRGNGPGELFF. CDR3 nucleotide sequence: TGCAGCGCTTACAGGGGTAACGGTCCCGGGGAGCTGTTTTTT.

This clonotype was detected only a few times. This chain connects TRBV5-4 to TRBJ2-3; D is unclear. Germline assignment: CDR1 SGHNT and CDR2 YYREEE (reference sequence). Trimming shortened V by 4 bases and J by 5 bases, and 11 bases separated the two germline ends. The CDR3 is made up of 13 amino acids. The DNA of the CDR3 is TGTGCCAGCAGCCCGACTCTGGGAGATACGCAGTATTTT. This sequence encodes CASSPTLGDTQYF.

This sequence joins TRBV20-1 and TRBJ2-5; 7 bases align to TRBD1. V gave up 0 bases and J gave up 4 bases; unmatched junction bases: 8. The germline V gene encodes CDR1 DFQATT and CDR2 SNEGSKA (reference sequence). The CDR3 length is 15 residues. For the CDR3, the DNA is TGCAGTGCTAGAGACCCCACAGGGGAATTAGAGACCCAGTACTTC. It specifies CSARDPTGELETQYF.

The chain carries TRBV10-3 and TRBJ2-3, with D perhaps TRBD2 (5 bases). The germline V gene encodes CDR1 ENHRY and CDR2 SYGVKD. This CDR3 is built from 14 residues. V was cut by 6 bases and J by 2 bases, with 12 bases left in between. For the CDR3, the DNA is TGTGCCATCAGAACGGGGAACCCCACAGATACGCAGTATTTT. It specifies CAIRTGNPTDTQYF.

This clonotype was seen more than once but under ten times. The gene calls are TRBV20-1 and TRBJ2-7; 7 nucleotides agree with TRBD1. After removal of 6 bases from V and 3 bases from J, the junction contained 11 bases not matched to a gene. The CDR3 sequence is 14 residues long. Germline CDR1 reads DFQATT; CDR2 reads SNEGSKA (reference sequence). The CDR3 DNA reads as TGCAGTGCGGCCCCGGGACAGAATTACTACGAGCAGTACTTC. This encodes CSAAPGQNYYEQYF.

This clonotype was recorded many times. The chain links TRBV12-3 or TRBV12-4 to TRBJ2-7; possible D gene TRBD2, 6 bases. The length of the CDR3 is 14 residues. The V end was cut by 6 bases, the J end by 4 bases, with 16 bases between. This CDR3 reads CASSSGGEAYEQYF. The CDR3 nucleotides read TGTGCCAGCAGCTCCGGCGGGGAGGCTTACGAGCAGTACTTC.

The V call is TRBV7-9, the J call TRBJ2-1, with 7 bases identical to TRBD2. CDR3 length equals 13 residues. Per germline, CDR1 SEHNR and CDR2 FQNEAQ (reference sequence). V shed 3 bases and J 6 bases; nucleotides not matched to a gene: 2. In nucleotides, the CDR3 is TGTGCCAGCAGCTTGGGACTATTCAATGAGCAGTTCTTC. It translates to CASSLGLFNEQFF.